This T cell receptor (beta chain) derives from a study of blood T cell repertoires in COVID-19. Study-wide context: COVID-19 samples collected from the United States, Italy and Spain covered acute and convalescent phases. T cells, B-cell-depleted T cells, or PBMCs provided the cDNA or gDNA that served as material.

As originally analysed: Reference gene primer amplification in the assay estimated nucleated cell counts. TCRdb's copy holds only in-frame clones and misses some; the assay was immunoSEQ multiplex PCR. V and J calls plus clone size are reproduced from that table; the DNA served to infer D and trimming. The sample has just under 55,000 clones; around four fifths are singletons. The CDR3 covers 17 residues. Germline V gene sequence: CDR1 SNHLY, CDR2 FYNNEI. With V trimmed by 2 bases and J by 4 bases, 8 bases remained unmatched. Input material: peripheral blood. This receptor was identified in a woman aged 60-75 years with acute or convalescent COVID-19. This chain uses TRBV2 with TRBJ1-6; 7 bases fit TRBD1. The CDR3 loop reads CASSESFLGQYNSPLHF. CDR3 in DNA: TGTGCCAGCAGTGAATCATTTTTGGGACAGTATAATTCACCCCTCCACTTT.